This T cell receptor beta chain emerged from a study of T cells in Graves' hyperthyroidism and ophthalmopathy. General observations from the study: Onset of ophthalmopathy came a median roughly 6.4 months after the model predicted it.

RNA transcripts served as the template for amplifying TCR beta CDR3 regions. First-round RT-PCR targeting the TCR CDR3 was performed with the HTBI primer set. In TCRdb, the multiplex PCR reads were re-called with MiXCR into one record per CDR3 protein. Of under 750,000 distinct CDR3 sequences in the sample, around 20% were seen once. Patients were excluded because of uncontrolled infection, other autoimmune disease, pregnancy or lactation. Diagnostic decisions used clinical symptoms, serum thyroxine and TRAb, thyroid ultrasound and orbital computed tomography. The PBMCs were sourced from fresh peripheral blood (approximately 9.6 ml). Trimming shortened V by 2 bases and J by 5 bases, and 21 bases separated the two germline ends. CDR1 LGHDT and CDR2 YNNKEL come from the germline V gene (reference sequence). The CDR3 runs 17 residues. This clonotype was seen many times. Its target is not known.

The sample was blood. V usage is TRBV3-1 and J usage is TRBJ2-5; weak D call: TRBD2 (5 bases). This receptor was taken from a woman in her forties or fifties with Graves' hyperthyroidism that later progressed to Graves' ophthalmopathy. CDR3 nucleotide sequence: TGTGCCAGCAGCCAACTATCAGGACTTACCCCCGGCGAGACCCAGTACTTC. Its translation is CASSQLSGLTPGETQYF.